The 24 T cell receptor beta chains given below trace back to one sample, sequenced in a study of T cell repertoires in cytomegalovirus infection. In TCRdb, the reads were re-called with MiXCR into one record per CDR3 protein. Of 650,000 to 900,000 distinct CDR3 sequences in the sample, around 29% were seen once. The antigens of these receptors remain unknown. Here the sequenced sample was cultured CD8+ T cells from PBMCs, taken from culture after CMV antigen stimulation. These receptors were collected from a human donor in good health (CMV status not recorded). Some clones in this sample may be carry-over from other donors' samples.

This clonotype was seen a few times. The chain employs TRBV12-3 or TRBV12-4 and TRBJ2-2; TRBD1 or TRBD2 may be the D gene (5 bases each). Between the trimmed V and J ends, which lost 7 bases and 4 bases, there was a span of 13 bases. This CDR3 region has 14 residues. CDR3 region: CASTGTVVTGELFF. In nucleotides, the CDR3 is TGTGCCAGCACCGGGACGGTTGTCACCGGGGAGCTGTTTTTT.

The V gene is TRBV6-2 or TRBV6-3, the J gene TRBJ2-7; a possible D gene is TRBD1 (6 bases). Germline V CDR1 and CDR2: MNHEY, SVGEGT. There are 15 residues in the CDR3. V lost 0 bases and J lost 7, with 16 bases in between. The CDR3 spells CASSYSTSGVGEQYV. In DNA form, the CDR3 reads TGTGCCAGCAGTTACTCGACTTCAGGGGTCGGAGAGCAGTACGTC.

The chain employs TRBV12-3 or TRBV12-4 and TRBJ1-1; TRBD1 agrees at 7 bases. Losses at the gene ends were 3 bases for V and 9 bases for J; bases not matched to a gene: 7. The CDR3 spans 13 residues. The CDR3 coding sequence is TGTGCCAGCAGTTTCAGGGGGTGGGAGAAAGCTTTCTTT. It encodes CASSFRGWEKAFF.

The J gene is TRBJ1-5, the V gene TRBV7-9, with a possible D match to TRBD1 (5 bases). The V end was cut by 1 base, the J end by 9 bases, with 13 bases between. CDR1 is SEHNR, CDR2 FQNEAQ, per germline (reference sequence). The CDR3 has 14 residues. The CDR3 sequence: CASSLGSGSSPQHF. CDR3 coding DNA: TGTGCCAGCAGCTTAGGGTCAGGGAGTTCGCCCCAGCATTTT. Filled out from reference TRBV7-9 and TRBJ1-5, the complete variable domain reads DTGVSQNPRHKITKRGQNVTFRCDPISEHNRLYWYRQTLGQGPEFLTYFQNEAQLEKSRLLSDRFSAERPKGSFSTLEIQRTEQGDSAMYLCASSLGSGSSPQHFGDGTRLSIL.

DNA of the CDR3: TGTGCCAGCAGTCCGGGACTAGCGGGGGGACAGACCCAGTACTTC. Its translation: CASSPGLAGGQTQYF. The chain joins TRBV6-5 to TRBJ2-5; 15 nucleotides line up with TRBD2. In germline, CDR1 is MNHEY, CDR2 SVGAGI. The V segment lost 5 bases and the J segment 6 bases; nucleotides outside the gene matches: 4. The CDR3 consists of 15 residues.

The chain has TRBV10-3 and TRBJ2-1; TRBD2 agrees at 9 bases. With 2 bases clipped from V and 0 bases from J, the junction kept 11 bases outside the gene matches. The CDR3 is 19 residues long. Germline V gene data show CDR1 as ENHRY and CDR2 as SYGVKD. The CDR3 loop is CAISEEPSGAMSSYNEQFF. CDR3 DNA: TGTGCCATCAGTGAGGAACCTAGCGGGGCGATGAGCTCCTACAATGAGCAGTTCTTC.

The V and J genes are TRBV7-9 and TRBJ2-2; TRBD2 aligns across 7 bases. V was clipped by 6 bases and J by 0 bases; unmatched bases: 4. Germline-derived CDR1 and CDR2 are SEHNR and FQNEAQ (reference sequence). The CDR3 runs 15 residues. CDR3 bases: TGTGCCAGCAGAAGCGGGGCGTCGAACACCGGGGAGCTGTTTTTT. It is translated as CASRSGASNTGELFF.

This clonotype was detected only a few times. The chain couples TRBV7-2 to TRBJ1-2; perhaps TRBD1 as D (6 bases). V gave up 3 bases and J gave up 6 bases, with 17 bases separating them. Germline CDR1 and CDR2: SGHTA and FQGNSA. The CDR3 runs 15 residues. CDR3 coding DNA: TGTGCCAGCAGCTTTACTAATCAGGGGCTTGATGGCTACACCTTC. Its protein is CASSFTNQGLDGYTF.

This clonotype was seen only a few times. The V gene is TRBV10-3, the J gene TRBJ1-1; D possibly corresponds to TRBD1 (6 bases). Germline CDR1 ENHRY, CDR2 SYGVKD. There are 13 residues in the CDR3. The germline V and J ends were trimmed by 9 bases and 1 base, with 12 bases remaining between them. In DNA, the CDR3 is TGTGCCATTTACGAGACAGGGAACACTGAAGCTTTCTTT. Its protein product is CAIYETGNTEAFF.

This clonotype has ten or more counts. The CDR3 sequence is CASGFTSDSRGFDEQYF. CDR3 nucleotides: TGTGCTAGTGGTTTCACCTCTGATAGCAGGGGGTTCGACGAGCAGTACTTC. V is TRBV12-5 and J is TRBJ2-7, with TRBD1 matching 7 bases. This CDR3 has 17 amino acids. With V trimmed by 3 bases and J by 5 bases, 16 bases remained unmatched. Germline V gene lookup returns CDR1 LGHNT and CDR2 FRNRAP. The full variable domain, with the rest looked up from reference TRBV12-5 and TRBJ2-7, is DARVTQTPRHKVTEMGQEVTMRCQPILGHNTVFWYRQTMMQGLELLAYFRNRAPLDDSGMPKDRFSAEMPDATLATLKIQPSEPRDSAVYFCASGFTSDSRGFDEQYFGPGTRLTVT.

The chain has TRBV7-9 and TRBJ2-1; 9 bases align to TRBD1. Unmatched junction bases numbered 6, after V lost 1 base and J lost 2 bases. CDR3 length equals 17 residues. Germline CDR1 reads SEHNR; CDR2 reads FQNEAQ (reference sequence). CDR3 nucleotides: TGTGCCAGCAGCTTAGATTTGGGACAGGGAACCTACAATGAGCAGTTCTTC. Amino acid sequence: CASSLDLGQGTYNEQFF.

This clonotype came up a few times. The chain couples TRBV27 to TRBJ1-2, with D uncertain. Trimming removed 4 bases from V and 2 bases from J, with 20 bases in between. Germline CDR1 reads MNHEY; CDR2 reads SMNVEV (reference sequence). CDR3 length: 17 amino acids. The CDR3: CASSSSHRVRPNYGYTF. The CDR3 coding sequence is TGTGCCAGCAGTTCCAGTCACAGAGTTCGTCCGAACTATGGCTACACCTTC.

Here the CDR3 reads CASSLTPSGPHNEQFF. The CDR3 nucleotides read TGTGCCAGCAGCTTAACCCCATCAGGGCCGCACAATGAGCAGTTCTTC. The chain joins TRBV13 to TRBJ2-1, with D perhaps TRBD1 (5 bases). CDR1 and CDR2 from the germline V gene are PRHDT and FYEKMQ (reference sequence). There are 16 residues in the CDR3. Trimming took 2 bases from V and 5 from J, leaving 16 bases between them.

The chain is built from TRBV4-1 and TRBJ2-2, with D maybe TRBD2 (5 bases). Germline V gene data show CDR1 as MGHRA and CDR2 as YSYEKL. This CDR3 has 19 residues. Deletions cut 0 bases from V and 2 bases from J, with 19 bases between. The CDR3 loop reads CASSQDGVRSGINTGELFF. The DNA for the CDR3 is TGCGCCAGCAGCCAAGATGGGGTTCGGAGCGGCATAAACACCGGGGAGCTGTTTTTT.

The chain recombines TRBV4-1 with TRBJ1-3; the D is unclear. Germline loops: CDR1 MGHRA, CDR2 YSYEKL. Trimming shortened V by 0 bases and J by 0 bases, and 6 bases separated the two germline ends. The CDR3 consists of 15 residues. CDR3 sequence reads: CASSQEQSSGNTIYF. DNA of the CDR3: TGCGCCAGCAGCCAAGAGCAGAGCTCTGGAAACACCATATATTTT.

This clonotype was found a few times. The rearrangement joins TRBV24-1 to TRBJ2-7; D perhaps matches TRBD1 (6 bases). Trimming pared 4 bases from V and 3 bases from J, leaving 15 bases between. Germline CDR1 KGHDR, CDR2 SFDVKD. The CDR3 spans 15 residues. In DNA, the CDR3 is TGTGCCACCAGTGACTCCCGGACAGCAGGCTACGAGCAGTACTTC. It codes for CATSDSRTAGYEQYF.

The V gene is TRBV15, the J gene TRBJ2-3, with D possibly matching TRBD1 (5 bases). The CDR3 contains 14 residues. Trimming cost V 1 base and J 7 bases, with 12 bases left between them. Germline CDR1 is LNHNV and CDR2 is YYDKDF (reference sequence). CDR3 region: CATSRVGAINTQYF. In DNA, the CDR3 is TGTGCCACCAGCAGAGTAGGGGCCATCAATACGCAGTATTTT.

J is TRBJ1-1 and V is TRBV4-3; the D gene is possibly TRBD1 (5 bases). The germline V gene encodes CDR1 LGHNA and CDR2 YSLEER. The CDR3 totals 13 residues. The germline V and J ends were trimmed by 5 bases and 5 bases, with 12 bases remaining between them. In DNA, the CDR3 is TGCGCCAGCAGCGTCTCGCAGGGTACTGAAGCTTTCTTT. This translates into CASSVSQGTEAFF.

The chain recombines TRBV11-3 with TRBJ1-2; D remains ambiguous. The germline gives CDR1 SGHNT, CDR2 YENEEA. V dropped 0 bases and J dropped 3 bases, with 14 bases sitting between them. The length of the CDR3 is 16 residues. CDR3 region: CASSLEALRWDYGYTF. The CDR3 DNA is TGTGCCAGCAGCTTAGAGGCACTCCGGTGGGACTATGGCTACACCTTC. The full variable domain, with the rest looked up from reference TRBV11-3 and TRBJ1-2, is EAGVVQSPRYKIIEKKQPVAFWCNPISGHNTLYWYLQNLGQGPELLIRYENEEAVDDSQLPKDRFSAERLKGVDSTLKIQPAELGDSAVYLCASSLEALRWDYGYTFGSGTRLTVV.

This clonotype was observed a few times. The gene calls are TRBV9 and TRBJ2-1; maybe TRBD1 (6 bases). The length of the CDR3 is 16 residues. Germline values: CDR1 SGDLS, CDR2 YYNGEE. Deletions cut 3 bases from V and 9 bases from J, with 22 bases between. The CDR3 nucleotides read TGTGCCAGCAGCGCTGAGGAAAGGTCCCAGGGGAGTGAGCAGTTCTTC. It encodes CASSAEERSQGSEQFF.

The V gene is TRBV18, the J gene TRBJ1-5; the match to TRBD1 covers 9 bases. This CDR3 region has 16 residues. Germline trimming cut 5 bases from V and 2 bases from J; bases unmatched to any gene: 7. Germline CDR1 reads KGHSH; CDR2 reads LQKENI. The CDR3 region has the DNA TGTGCCAGCTCATCCGGGACAGGGTACGGCAATCAGCCCCAGCATTTT. Translated, it gives CASSSGTGYGNQPQHF.

The count of this clonotype is one. CDR3 in amino acids: CASSPWGQYNEQFF. CDR3 nucleotides: TGTGCCAGTAGCCCCTGGGGACAGTACAATGAGCAGTTCTTC. The genes are TRBV19 and TRBJ2-1, with 7 bases lining up with TRBD1. The germline gives CDR1 LNHDA, CDR2 SQIVND (reference sequence). The CDR3 loop spans 14 amino acids. V shed 6 bases and J 4 bases; nucleotides not matched to a gene: 6.

A few counts support this clonotype. V gene TRBV10-3 combines with J gene TRBJ2-1; D might be TRBD2 (7 bases). CDR1 and CDR2 (germline): ENHRY, SYGVKD. Trimming left V 2 bases short and J 8 bases short, with 16 bases between. This CDR3 region has 15 residues. The CDR3 protein is CAISETRGGWDEQFF. CDR3 in DNA: TGTGCCATCAGTGAGACGAGGGGGGGCTGGGATGAGCAGTTCTTC.

The chain is built from TRBV27 and TRBJ1-5, with D unclear. The CDR3 is 14 amino acids. Looked up from germline, CDR1 is MNHEY and CDR2 is SMNVEV (reference sequence). V lost 5 bases to trimming and J lost 8 bases, with 16 bases between them. Here the CDR3 reads CASSLIYGEEPQHF. The CDR3 nucleotides read TGTGCCAGCAGTCTAATATATGGGGAAGAGCCCCAGCATTTT.